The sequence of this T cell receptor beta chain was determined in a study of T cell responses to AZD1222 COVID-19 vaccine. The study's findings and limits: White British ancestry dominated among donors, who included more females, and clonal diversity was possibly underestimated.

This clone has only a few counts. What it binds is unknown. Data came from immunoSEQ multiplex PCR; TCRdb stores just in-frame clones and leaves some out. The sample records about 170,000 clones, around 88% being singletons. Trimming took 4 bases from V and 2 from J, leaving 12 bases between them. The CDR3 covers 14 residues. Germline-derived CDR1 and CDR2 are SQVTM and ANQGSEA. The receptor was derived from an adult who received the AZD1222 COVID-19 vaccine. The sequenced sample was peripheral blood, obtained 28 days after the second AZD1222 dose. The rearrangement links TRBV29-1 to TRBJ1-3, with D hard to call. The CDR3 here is CSVAGILAGNTIYF. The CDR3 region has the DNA TGCAGCGTTGCCGGGATCCTCGCTGGAAACACCATATATTTT.